This T cell receptor (beta chain) was recorded in a study of cytomegalovirus exposure and HLA in healthy donors. Overall study findings and caveats: Associated with cytomegalovirus, according to the listing, were 150 to 200 TCR beta chains. A few CMV-associated chains proved CMV antigen-specific in vitro. First-cohort TCR clusters tended to co-occur in the approximately 110 validation repertoires, a later analysis found.

The table came from immunoSEQ multiplex PCR; TCRdb's copy has only in-frame clones and leaves some out. The table shows 120,000 or so clones, with 89% occurring only once. With regard to this clone: What it binds is not known.

CDR1 and CDR2 (germline): SGHRS, YFSETQ. V gave up 1 base and J gave up 1 base; unmatched junction bases: 4. The CDR3 loop spans 16 amino acids. V gene TRBV5-1 combines with J gene TRBJ2-1, with 8 bases aligning to TRBD2. This sequence was found in a woman aged 18-35 years in good health and CMV-seronegative. The sample comprised PBMCs. CDR3 DNA sequence: TGCGCCAGCAGCTTGACAAGCGGGAGTTCCTACAATGAGCAGTTCTTC. Translating it yields CASSLTSGSSYNEQFF.